The next 10 T cell receptor beta chains were all read from a single sample in a study of T-cell reconstitution after alpha-beta-depleted transplantation in children. For TCRbeta, the library was prepared with unique molecular identifiers. TCRdb re-called the PCR reads through MiXCR, storing one row per CDR3 protein. The sample carries roughly 610,000 distinct CDR3 sequences, about 11% recorded once. The starting material was PBMCs from the stem cell graft donor, obtained from the stem cell graft. These receptors were taken from a human donor who donated a stem cell graft to a child with acute myeloid leukemia.

This clonotype was picked up many times. The chain links TRBV27 to TRBJ2-3; the D gene is possibly TRBD1 (5 bases). This CDR3 spans 16 amino acids. V gave up 5 bases and J gave up 4 bases, with 19 bases separating them. The germline V gene has CDR1 MNHEY and CDR2 SMNVEV (reference sequence). CDR3 coding DNA: TGTGCCAGCAGTGATGGACAAGGCCCCAGGGCAGATACGCAGTATTTT. Its protein is CASSDGQGPRADTQYF.

In its sample, this clonotype was seen a few times. The chain employs TRBV20-1 and TRBJ2-3; D could derive from TRBD1 or TRBD2 (7 bases each). CDR3 length equals 16 residues. Looked up from germline, CDR1 is DFQATT and CDR2 is SNEGSKA (reference sequence). V shed 8 bases and J shed 5 bases, with 26 bases lying between them. CDR3 DNA: TGCAGTTGTCCCAGACTAGCTCGTTCAGGGGGAGATACGCAGTATTTT. Translating gives CSCPRLARSGGDTQYF.

This clonotype has a handful of counts. The chain has TRBV29-1 and TRBJ2-7; D gene unclear. Per germline, CDR1 SQVTM and CDR2 ANQGSEA. This CDR3 region has 14 residues. The V end lost 5 bases, the J end lost 0 bases, and 14 bases lay between the germline ends. The CDR3 coding sequence is TGCAGCGTTAGCGAAGGCCGAAGCTCCTACGAGCAGTACTTC. Protein: CSVSEGRSSYEQYF.

The rearrangement links TRBV12-3 or TRBV12-4 to TRBJ1-2; no reliable D call. V was cut by 8 bases and J by 5 bases, with 15 bases left in between. The CDR3 is 13 amino acids. The CDR3 bases are TGTGCCAGCGGAATTGGAGATTTTTATGGCTACACCTTC. It translates to CASGIGDFYGYTF.

This clonotype has only a few counts. The rearrangement uses TRBV12-3 or TRBV12-4 and TRBJ1-2; tentatively, D is TRBD1 (6 bases). Trimming stripped 5 bases from V and 5 bases from J, with 12 bases between. This CDR3 has 13 residues. The CDR3 DNA reads TGTGCCAGCAGTACAGGGACCGGGTATGGCTACACCTTC. This encodes CASSTGTGYGYTF.

This chain links TRBV6-1 with TRBJ2-6; D may be TRBD1 (5 bases). Germline V gene data show CDR1 as MNHNS and CDR2 as SASEGT. The CDR3 is 16 amino acids. Trimming removed 6 bases at V and 0 bases at J, with 12 bases between. CDR3 in DNA: TGTGCCAGCAGAGTAGGACAACGCTCTGGGGCCAACGTCCTGACTTTC. Translating gives CASRVGQRSGANVLTF.

The gene calls are TRBV4-3 and TRBJ1-2; the D is unclear. The CDR3 runs 15 residues. The germline V and J ends were trimmed by 1 base and 3 bases, with 12 bases remaining between them. CDR1 and CDR2 from the germline V gene are LGHNA and YSLEER. CDR3 sequence reads: CASSQAVRADYGYTF. Written as DNA, the CDR3 is TGCGCCAGCAGCCAAGCTGTAAGGGCCGACTATGGCTACACCTTC.

This clonotype showed up many times. This sequence joins TRBV30 and TRBJ1-5, with D uncertain. Trimming left V 0 bases short and J 2 bases short, with 8 bases between. CDR3 length: 14 residues. CDR1 and CDR2 (germline): GTSNPN, SVGIG (reference sequence). This chain's CDR3 is CAWSVGTGNQPQHF. In DNA form, the CDR3 reads TGTGCCTGGAGTGTAGGAACAGGCAATCAGCCCCAGCATTTT.

This clonotype was observed many times. The junction departs from the called germline gene at one end, perhaps through a read error. V is TRBV2 and J is TRBJ2-5; no definite D call. Germline CDR1 is SNHLY and CDR2 is FYNNEI. The CDR3 runs 10 residues. This CDR3 is CASREETQYF. The CDR3 bases are TGTGCCAGCAGAGAAGAGACCCAGTACTTC.

This clonotype was seen at least ten times. The V and J genes are TRBV3-1 and TRBJ2-2, with TRBD2 matching 7 bases. With 4 bases clipped from V and 5 bases from J, the junction kept 10 bases outside the gene matches. Germline V CDR1 and CDR2: LGHDT, YNNKEL (reference sequence). The CDR3 runs to 16 residues. For the CDR3, the DNA is TGTGCCAGCAGCCCCGACCGGCGCGGGAGAACCGGGGAGCTGTTTTTT. It yields the protein CASSPDRRGRTGELFF.